This T cell receptor (beta chain) is from a study of cytomegalovirus exposure and HLA in healthy donors. The wider study: An analysis done earlier identified about 120 million unique TCR beta sequences from roughly 190 million T cells.

Use of 60 Vbeta and 13 Jbeta primers characterized the PCR. Repertoires were generated with immunoSEQ multiplex PCR, while TCRdb's copy carries only in-frame clones and drops some. The sample consists of 150,000 to 200,000 clones, about 81% of them appearing once. CDR1 PRHDT and CDR2 FYEKMQ come from the germline V gene (reference sequence). The CDR3 runs to 14 residues. The ends were cut back, 6 bases at V and 5 bases at J, with 11 bases in the middle. The rearrangement joins TRBV13 to TRBJ1-6; D is possibly TRBD1 (6 bases). Input material: PBMCs. This receptor was obtained from a woman in her fifties or sixties in good health and CMV-seropositive. Here the CDR3 reads CASRQGPDNSPLHF. The CDR3 DNA reads as TGTGCCAGCAGACAGGGTCCGGATAATTCACCCCTCCACTTT.